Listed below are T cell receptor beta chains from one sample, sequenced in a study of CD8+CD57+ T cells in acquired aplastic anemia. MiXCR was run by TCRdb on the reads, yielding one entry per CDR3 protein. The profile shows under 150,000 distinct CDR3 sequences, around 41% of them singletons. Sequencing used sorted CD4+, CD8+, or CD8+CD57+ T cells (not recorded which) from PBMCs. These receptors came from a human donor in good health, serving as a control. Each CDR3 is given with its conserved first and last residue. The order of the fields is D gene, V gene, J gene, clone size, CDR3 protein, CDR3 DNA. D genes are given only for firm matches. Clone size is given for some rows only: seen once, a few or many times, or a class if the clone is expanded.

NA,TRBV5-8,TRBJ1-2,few,CASSPVGGLLYGYTF,TGTGCCAGCAGCCCGGTGGGGGGCCTCCTCTATGGCTACACCTTC
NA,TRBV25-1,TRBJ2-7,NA,CASSVGAQYEQYF,TGTGCCAGCAGCGTAGGGGCTCAATACGAGCAGTACTTC
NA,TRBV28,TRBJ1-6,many,CASSPSHSPLHF,TGTGCCAGCAGTCCCAGCCATTCACCCCTCCACTTT
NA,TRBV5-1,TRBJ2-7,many,CASSQERYEQYF,TGCGCCAGCAGCCAGGAACGCTACGAGCAGTACTTC
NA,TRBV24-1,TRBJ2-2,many,CATSDPSDVNTGELFF,TGTGCCACCAGTGATCCCTCGGACGTGAACACCGGGGAGCTGTTTTTT
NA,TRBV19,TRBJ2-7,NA,CASRQGSEQYF,TGCGCCAGTCGGCAGGGGAGCGAGCAGTACTTC
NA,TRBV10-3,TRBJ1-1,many,CATYHARALNTEAFF,TGTGCCACCTACCACGCCCGGGCATTGAACACTGAAGCTTTCTTT
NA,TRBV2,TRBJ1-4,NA,CASRGRAATNEKLFF,TGTGCCAGCAGAGGCAGGGCCGCAACTAATGAAAAACTGTTTTTT
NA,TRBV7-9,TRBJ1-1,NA,CASSLIGGSSGAFF,TGTGCCAGCAGCTTAATAGGCGGATCCAGTGGAGCTTTCTTT
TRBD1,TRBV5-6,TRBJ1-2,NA,CASSLRQGDGYTF,TGTGCCAGCAGCTTAAGACAGGGGGATGGCTACACCTTC
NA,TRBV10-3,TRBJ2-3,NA,CAISAVSADTQYF,TGTGCCATCAGTGCGGTTAGCGCTGATACGCAGTATTTT
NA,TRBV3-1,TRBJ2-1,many,CASSQDTVNEQFF,TGTGCCAGCAGCCAAGATACGGTCAATGAGCAGTTCTTC
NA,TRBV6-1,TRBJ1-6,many,CASSLTPLGSPLHF,TGTGCCAGCAGTCTGACACCTTTGGGTTCACCCCTCCACTTT
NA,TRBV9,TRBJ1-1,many,CASSVDGRVNTEAFF,TGTGCCAGCAGCGTAGATGGCAGGGTTAACACTGAAGCTTTCTTT
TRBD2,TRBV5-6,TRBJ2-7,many,CASSVTSGSGTYEQYF,TGTGCCAGCAGCGTGACTAGCGGGAGTGGGACCTACGAGCAGTACTTC
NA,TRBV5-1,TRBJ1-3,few,CASSPDGSGNTIYF,TGCGCCAGCAGCCCCGACGGCTCTGGAAACACCATATATTTT
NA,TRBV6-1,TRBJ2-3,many,CASSRTSTDTQYF,TGTGCCAGCTCCAGAACTAGCACAGATACGCAGTATTTT
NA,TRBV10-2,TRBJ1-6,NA,CASSEGFRALHF,TGCGCCAGCAGCGAAGGGTTTAGGGCCCTCCACTTT
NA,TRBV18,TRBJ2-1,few,CASSHGGRQGRIVYNEQFF,TGTGCCAGCTCACACGGGGGGAGGCAGGGGCGCATAGTCTACAATGAGCAGTTCTTC
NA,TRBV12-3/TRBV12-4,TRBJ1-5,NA,CASSPLSHQPQHF,TGTGCCAGCAGCCCACTGTCTCACCAGCCCCAGCATTTT
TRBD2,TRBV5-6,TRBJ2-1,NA,CASSLTSGSFNEQFF,TGTGCCAGCAGCTTGACTAGCGGGAGTTTCAATGAGCAGTTCTTC
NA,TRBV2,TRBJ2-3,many,CASSPSGLATDTQYF,TGTGCCAGCAGTCCCTCCGGGTTAGCCACAGATACGCAGTATTTT
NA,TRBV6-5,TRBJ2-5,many,CASSYSFGGETQYF,TGTGCCAGCAGTTACTCGTTTGGTGGAGAGACCCAGTACTTC
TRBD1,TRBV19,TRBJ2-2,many,CASSGWGTGLYGDAGELFF,TGTGCCAGTAGTGGGTGGGGGACAGGACTATACGGGGACGCCGGGGAGCTGTTTTTT
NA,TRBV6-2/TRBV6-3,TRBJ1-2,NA,CASGTLGYTF,TGTGCCAGCGGTACTCTCGGCTACACCTTC
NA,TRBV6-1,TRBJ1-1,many,CASRPGQRNTEAFF,TGTGCCAGCCGGCCTGGACAGCGAAACACTGAAGCTTTCTTT
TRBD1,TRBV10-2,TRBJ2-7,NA,CASSEPWTGNEQYF,TGCGCCAGCAGTGAGCCCTGGACAGGTAACGAGCAGTACTTC
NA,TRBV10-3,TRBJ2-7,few,CAIRFEGGFEQYF,TGTGCCATCAGATTCGAGGGGGGTTTCGAGCAGTACTTC
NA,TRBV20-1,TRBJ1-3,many,CSAEGTGTDSGNTIYF,TGCAGTGCCGAAGGAACAGGAACGGACTCTGGAAACACCATATATTTT
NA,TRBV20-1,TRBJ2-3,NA,CSADPGYHTDTQYF,TGCAGCGCTGACCCAGGATATCACACAGATACGCAGTATTTT
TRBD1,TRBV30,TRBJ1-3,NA,CAWSVTGATGNTIYF,TGTGCCTGGAGTGTAACAGGGGCGACTGGAAACACCATATATTTT
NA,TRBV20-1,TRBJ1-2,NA,CSARGDGAHYGYTF,TGCAGTGCTAGAGGCGACGGGGCGCACTATGGCTACACCTTC